Listed below are T cell receptor beta chains from one sample, sequenced in a study of shared clonotypes between healthy human individuals. Assay: immunoSEQ multiplex PCR; the TCRdb copy retains only in-frame clones and omits some. The top ten clones hold 1% to 1.3% of a sample with 2 million to 2.5 million clones, just under 95% of them seen once. Sequencing input: naive CD8+ T cells sorted from blood. All receptors derive from a young man in good health. CDR3s include the opening cysteine and the closing phenylalanine or tryptophan. D genes are given only for firm matches. Expanded clones get a size class; other rows say once, few or many, or leave the size out.

V,size,J,D,DNA,CDR3
TRBV4-1,NA,TRBJ1-5,NA,TGCGCCAGCAGCCAAGATATGGCAGCTTATCAGCCCCAGCATTTT,CASSQDMAAYQPQHF
TRBV10-3,few,TRBJ2-1,NA,TGTGCCGCTCAAAGGGGGGACTCCTACAATGAGCAGTTCTTC,CAAQRGDSYNEQFF
TRBV2,NA,TRBJ2-1,TRBD1,TGTGCCAGCAGTGAAGCGCATGGGGGACAGGGTGGTAATGAGCAGTTCTTC,CASSEAHGGQGGNEQFF
TRBV5-6,NA,TRBJ1-2,NA,TGTGCCAGCAGCTTGTTCTTGTGGCAGGCGAACTATGGCTACACCTTC,CASSLFLWQANYGYTF
TRBV2,NA,TRBJ2-7,NA,TGTGCCAGCAGTGGGACAAGCTCCTACGAGCAGTACTTC,CASSGTSSYEQYF
TRBV30,NA,TRBJ2-1,NA,TGTGCCTGGAGTGCCTCCTACAATGAGCAGTTCTTC,CAWSASYNEQFF
TRBV14,NA,TRBJ2-1,NA,TGTGCCAGCAGCCATCCAGGGGATTCCTACAATGAGCAGTTCTTC,CASSHPGDSYNEQFF
TRBV27,NA,TRBJ2-3,TRBD2,TGTGCCAGCAGTTACGGGACTAGCGGCACAGATACGCAGTATTTT,CASSYGTSGTDTQYF
TRBV19,NA,TRBJ2-7,NA,TGTGCCAGTAGTATCGCCAGCAGCTCCTACGAGCAGTACTTC,CASSIASSSYEQYF
TRBV5-4,NA,TRBJ1-4,TRBD1,TGTGCCAGCAGCCTGGGACAGGGGGAAGGACCAACTAATGAAAAACTGTTTTTT,CASSLGQGEGPTNEKLFF
TRBV4-1,NA,TRBJ2-7,NA,TGCGCCAGCAGCCAAGAGGGTTACGGAACCTACGAGCAGTACTTC,CASSQEGYGTYEQYF
TRBV5-6,NA,TRBJ1-1,TRBD1,TGTGCCAGCAGCTTCGTCAGGGGGCTGAGGAACACTGAAGCTTTCTTT,CASSFVRGLRNTEAFF
TRBV9,NA,TRBJ1-2,NA,TGTGCCAGCAGCGTAGGGGGCCTGGAAACCTATGGCTACACCTTC,CASSVGGLETYGYTF
TRBV25-1,NA,TRBJ2-1,TRBD2,TGTGCCAGCAGTGGATCTAGCGGGAGGTCTTACAATGAGCAGTTCTTC,CASSGSSGRSYNEQFF
TRBV6-6,NA,TRBJ2-7,NA,TGTGCCAGCAGTTGGGGCGGGACCTACGAGCAGTACTTC,CASSWGGTYEQYF
TRBV5-4,NA,TRBJ1-1,NA,TGTGCCAGCAGCTTGACCGGGACAATCACTGAAGCTTTCTTT,CASSLTGTITEAFF
TRBV5-1,once,TRBJ2-3,NA,TGCGCCAGCACCACTTTTTACGCAAGCACAGATACGCAGTATTTT,CASTTFYASTDTQYF
TRBV11-2,NA,TRBJ2-7,TRBD1,TGTGCCAGCAGAACAGGGGTTGGGGGTACGGGTCACGAGCAGTACTTC,CASRTGVGGTGHEQYF
TRBV6-6,NA,TRBJ2-7,NA,TGTGCCAGCAGTCCGGATACAGGGCGCTACGAGCAGTACTTC,CASSPDTGRYEQYF
TRBV28,NA,TRBJ1-4,NA,TGTGCCAGCAGTTTATGGAACGGGGGGACTAATGAAAAACTGTTTTTT,CASSLWNGGTNEKLFF
TRBV9,NA,TRBJ2-2,NA,TGTGCCAGCAGCGCGGCTCAGGGAACCGGGGAGCTGTTTTTT,CASSAAQGTGELFF
TRBV6-6,NA,TRBJ2-3,NA,TGTGCCAGCAGTTACCGGCTCCAAGATACGCAGTATTTT,CASSYRLQDTQYF
TRBV4-3,NA,TRBJ2-1,TRBD2,TGCGCCAGCAGCCGCGGACTAGCGGGAGACGAGCAGTTCTTC,CASSRGLAGDEQFF
TRBV5-1,NA,TRBJ1-1,NA,TGCGCCAGCAGCTGGGGCCTAAACACTGAAGCTTTCTTT,CASSWGLNTEAFF
TRBV4-2,NA,TRBJ1-5,TRBD1,TGTGCCAGCAGCCTAAAGGACAGGGAAGATTGGGATCAGCCCCAGCATTTT,CASSLKDREDWDQPQHF
TRBV27,once,TRBJ2-7,NA,TGTGCCAGCAGTTTAGGGCAGTTCTACGAGCAGTACTTC,CASSLGQFYEQYF